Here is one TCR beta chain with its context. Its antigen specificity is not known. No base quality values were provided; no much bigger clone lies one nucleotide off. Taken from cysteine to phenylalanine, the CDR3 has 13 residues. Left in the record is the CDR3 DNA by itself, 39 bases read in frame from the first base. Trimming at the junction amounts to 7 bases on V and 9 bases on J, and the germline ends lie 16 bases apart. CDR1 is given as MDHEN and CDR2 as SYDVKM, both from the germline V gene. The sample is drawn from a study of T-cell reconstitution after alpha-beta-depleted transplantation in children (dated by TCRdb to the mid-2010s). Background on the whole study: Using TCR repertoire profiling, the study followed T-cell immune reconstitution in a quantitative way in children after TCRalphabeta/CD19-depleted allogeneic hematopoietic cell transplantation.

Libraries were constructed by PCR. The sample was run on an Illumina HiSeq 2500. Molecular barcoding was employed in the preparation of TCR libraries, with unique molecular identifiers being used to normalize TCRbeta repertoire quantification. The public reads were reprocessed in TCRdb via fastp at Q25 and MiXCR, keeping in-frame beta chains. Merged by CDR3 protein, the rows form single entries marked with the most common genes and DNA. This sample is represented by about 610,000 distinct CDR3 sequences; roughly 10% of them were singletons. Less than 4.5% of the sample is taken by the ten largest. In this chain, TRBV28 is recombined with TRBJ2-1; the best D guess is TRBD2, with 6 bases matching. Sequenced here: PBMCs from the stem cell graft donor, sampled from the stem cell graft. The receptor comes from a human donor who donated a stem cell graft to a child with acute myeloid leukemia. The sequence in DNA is TGTGCCAGCACGGAGGGAAATTTGGTTGAGCAGTTCTTC. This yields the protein CASTEGNLVEQFF.